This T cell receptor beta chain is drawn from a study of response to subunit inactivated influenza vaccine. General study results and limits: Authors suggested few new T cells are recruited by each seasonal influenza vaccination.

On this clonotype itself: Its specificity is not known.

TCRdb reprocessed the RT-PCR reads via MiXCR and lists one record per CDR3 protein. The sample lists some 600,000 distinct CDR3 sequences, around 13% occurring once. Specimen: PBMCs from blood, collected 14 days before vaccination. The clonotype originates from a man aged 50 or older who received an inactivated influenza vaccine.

The CDR3: CASSYGQNSYEQYF. In DNA, the CDR3 is TGTGCCAGCAGCTATGGGCAGAACTCCTACGAGCAGTACTTC. This chain uses TRBV7-6 with TRBJ2-7, with D unresolved. Looked up from germline, CDR1 is SGHVS and CDR2 is FNYEAQ. V lost 4 bases, J lost 0 bases, and 10 bases lay in between. This CDR3 spans 14 amino acids.